The 7 T cell receptor beta chains listed next were all sequenced from one sample in a study of technical replicates of blood from a handful of donors (dated 2017 in TCRdb). Library method: the immunoSEQ multiplex PCR assay. Held by TCRdb, this immuneACCESS table contains in-frame sequences only and omits some clones. Under half of the omission traces to an unresolved V gene where checked; the cause of the rest is unknown. For this sample there are 85,000 to 100,000 clones; around 95% appear just once. The ten largest clonotypes hold approximately 0.23% of the sample. The sequencing sample was made of T cells isolated from PBMCs. Source of these receptors: a human donor in good health.

The rearrangement links TRBV6-1 to TRBJ1-5; 7 nucleotides line up with TRBD1. Germline values: CDR1 MNHNS, CDR2 SASEGT. The CDR3 has 14 amino acids. The J segment lost 6 bases and the V segment lost 6 bases, leaving 8 bases of the junction unmatched. Here the CDR3 reads CASSLETGTQPQHF. In DNA form, the CDR3 reads TGTGCCAGCAGCTTGGAGACAGGGACTCAGCCCCAGCATTTT.

The chain has TRBV12-5 and TRBJ2-5; perhaps TRBD2 as D (6 bases). Germline V gene data show CDR1 as LGHNT and CDR2 as FRNRAP. V dropped 8 bases and J dropped 2 bases, with 18 bases sitting between them. CDR3 length: 15 amino acids. CDR3 protein: CASSVGGLIQETQYF. DNA for the CDR3: TGTGCTAGTTCAGTTGGGGGACTTATTCAAGAGACCCAGTACTTC.

This clone has only one observation. J is TRBJ2-7 and V is TRBV6-1; D not resolved. This CDR3 has 15 amino acids. CDR1 is MNHNS, CDR2 SASEGT, per germline. V lost 0 bases and J lost 2, with 11 bases in between. The CDR3: CASSEAPPPTYEQYF. In DNA form, the CDR3 reads TGTGCCAGCAGTGAAGCGCCCCCACCTACCTACGAGCAGTACTTC.

The chain couples TRBV10-1 to TRBJ1-1; D is possibly TRBD1 (5 bases). The germline V gene has CDR1 WNHNN and CDR2 SYGVQD (reference sequence). This CDR3 region has 13 residues. V gave up 8 bases and J gave up 3 bases, with 13 bases separating them. The CDR3 protein is CASSRVGHTEAFF. CDR3 bases: TGCGCCAGCTCTCGCGTGGGGCACACTGAAGCTTTCTTT.

The CDR3 is CASSYNTDYGYTF. The CDR3 bases are TGTGCCAGCAGTTACAACACCGACTATGGCTACACCTTC. This chain links TRBV6-5 with TRBJ1-2; D ambiguous. The CDR3 extends over 13 amino acids. Germline CDR1 MNHEY, CDR2 SVGAGI. V was shortened by 2 bases and J by 3 bases, with 7 bases between the two germline ends.

This clone was observed a single time. This rearrangement joins TRBV5-1 to TRBJ1-3; D gene ambiguous. The V end was cut by 0 bases, the J end by 4 bases, with 14 bases between. This CDR3 spans 16 amino acids. Germline CDR1 SGHRS, CDR2 YFSETQ. In nucleotides, the CDR3 is TGCGCCAGCAGCTTGGCCCCCCACTCTTACGGAAACACCATATATTTT. The encoded protein is CASSLAPHSYGNTIYF.

This clone was seen only once. The rearrangement joins TRBV27 to TRBJ2-2, with TRBD1 matching over 11 bases. The CDR3 is 13 amino acids. The J segment lost 5 bases and the V segment lost 8 bases, leaving 1 base of the junction unmatched. The germline gives CDR1 MNHEY, CDR2 SMNVEV (reference sequence). CDR3 protein: CASGDRGTGELFF. The CDR3 DNA follows: TGTGCCAGCGGGGACAGGGGGACCGGGGAGCTGTTTTTT.